What follows are 10 T cell receptor beta chains derived from one specimen sequenced in a study of cytomegalovirus exposure and HLA in healthy donors. The PCR had 60 Vbeta and 13 Jbeta primers. Clones were read by immunoSEQ multiplex PCR, and TCRdb kept only the in-frame ones, dropping some. The sample lists around 150,000 clones, about 60% seen once, with under 7.5% in the top ten. Sequencing was done on a sample of PBMCs. These receptor sequences come from a woman aged 60 to 75 in good health and CMV-seropositive.

The CDR3 DNA follows: TGCAGCGCGGGAAGTAACTATGGCTACACCTTC. The encoded protein is CSAGSNYGYTF. The gene calls are TRBV29-1 and TRBJ1-2, with no clear D. The CDR3 runs to 11 residues. CDR1 SQVTM and CDR2 ANQGSEA come from the germline V gene. The V gene lost 7 bases and the J gene lost 1 base, with 7 bases spanning the gap.

The chain uses TRBV10-1 and TRBJ2-1, with 8 nucleotides matching TRBD2. CDR3 length: 18 residues. Germline CDR1 WNHNN, CDR2 SYGVQD (reference sequence). Unmatched junction bases numbered 17, after V lost 0 bases and J lost 10 bases. The CDR3 sequence is CASSESPRLLGTSGEQFF. The CDR3, as DNA: TGCGCCAGCAGTGAGTCCCCCCGTCTCCTCGGGACTAGTGGGGAGCAGTTCTTC.

V usage is TRBV5-1 and J usage is TRBJ1-2; the D is unclear. Deletions cut 7 bases from V and 8 bases from J, with 21 bases between. The germline gives CDR1 SGHRS, CDR2 YFSETQ. The CDR3 length is 14 residues. The CDR3 loop is CASRSAAANIGYTF. CDR3 coding DNA: TGCGCCAGCCGTAGCGCGGCGGCCAATATCGGCTACACCTTC.

The rearrangement links TRBV18 to TRBJ2-7; D possibly corresponds to TRBD1 (8 bases). V lost 2 bases and J lost 6, with 17 bases in between. Germline CDR1 and CDR2: KGHSH and LQKENI. The CDR3 runs 15 residues. The CDR3 spells CASSPESHRGGEQYF. In DNA, the CDR3 is TGTGCCAGCTCACCAGAATCTCACAGGGGGGGCGAGCAGTACTTC.

The V call is TRBV11-2, the J call TRBJ2-7; no firm D call. The CDR3 contains 15 residues. Trimming took off 1 base at V and 2 bases at J, with 12 bases between the two ends. Per germline, CDR1 SGHAT and CDR2 FQNNGV. The CDR3 nucleotides are TGTGCCAGCAGCTTAGGGCTAGGTCCTACCTACGAGCAGTACTTC. Encoded protein: CASSLGLGPTYEQYF.

V is TRBV4-3 and J is TRBJ2-2; D gene ambiguous. Germline V lookup: CDR1 LGHNA, CDR2 YSLEER. The V gene lost 0 bases and the J gene lost 7 bases, with 6 bases spanning the gap. The CDR3 has 13 amino acids. CDR3 nucleotides: TGCGCCAGCAGCCAAGAAGTGCGCGGGGAGCTGTTTTTT. Translating gives CASSQEVRGELFF.

The CDR3 spells CASSHPGQGANEQYF. CDR3 DNA: TGCGCCAGCAGTCATCCGGGACAGGGGGCCAACGAGCAGTACTTC. The chain uses TRBV23-1 and TRBJ2-7, with TRBD1 identical over 12 bases. TRBV23-1 has ORF status, its function being uncertain. With V trimmed by 3 bases and J by 5 bases, 5 bases remained unmatched. CDR3 size: 15 residues.

The genes are TRBV21-1 and TRBJ1-2; the table's TRBD1 call for D was not verified on the DNA. TRBV21-1 is labeled a pseudogene. The CDR3 is 15 amino acids. CDR3 protein: CASSTLFTGWSGYTF. The CDR3 DNA is TGTGCCAGCAGCACCCTTTTCACAGGGTGGAGTGGCTACACCTTC.

This clone came up a few times. The chain links TRBV9 to TRBJ2-1; TRBD2 agrees at 12 bases. The CDR3 is made up of 16 amino acids. V was clipped by 4 bases and J by 0 bases; unmatched bases: 2. CDR1 and CDR2 (germline): SGDLS, YYNGEE. CDR3 loop: CASSPGLAGSYNEQFF. DNA of the CDR3: TGTGCCAGCAGCCCGGGACTAGCGGGCTCCTACAATGAGCAGTTCTTC.

This clone has only a few counts. The V call is TRBV6-6, the J call TRBJ1-5, with 7 bases aligning to TRBD1. V was clipped by 6 bases and J by 3 bases; unmatched bases: 11. Germline V gene data show CDR1 as MNHNY and CDR2 as SVGAGI (reference sequence). The length of the CDR3 is 16 residues. The CDR3 DNA sequence: TGTGCCAGCAGCCCTACAGGGGCCTTTATCAATCAGCCCCAGCATTTT. Its translation: CASSPTGAFINQPQHF.